What follows describes a single T cell receptor beta chain. The sample comes from a study of blood T cell repertoires in COVID-19. The wider study: Spain, Italy and the United States supplied samples that represented acute and convalescent COVID-19.

Some clones are missing from TCRdb's copy, which holds only in-frame ones; the method was immunoSEQ multiplex PCR. This sample has 320,000 or so clones, with roughly 90% found just once. The germline V gene encodes CDR1 MNHEY and CDR2 SVGEGT. With 1 base removed from V and 2 bases from J, the gap between germline ends came to 11 bases. The CDR3 totals 15 residues. V usage is TRBV6-2 or TRBV6-3 and J usage is TRBJ2-5; the D is unclear. The source of this sequence is a man in his fifties or sixties who had recovered from COVID-19. The sequencing sample was made of PBMCs or T cells enriched from blood (not recorded which). CDR3 coding DNA: TGTGCCAGCAGTTACTGGAGCCAGCCACAAGAGACCCAGTACTTC. Translating it yields CASSYWSQPQETQYF.